This T cell receptor beta chain was documented in a study of T cells in tuberculosis. Sequencing used immunoSEQ multiplex PCR; TCRdb keeps in-frame clones, though not all of them. The table includes tens of thousands of clones, roughly 90% detected once. The CDR3 is made up of 14 amino acids. Germline trimming cut 7 bases from V and 10 bases from J; bases unmatched to any gene: 10. Germline values: CDR1 MNHEY, CDR2 SMNVEV (reference sequence). At study entry, adolescents had tuberculin skin tests and IGRA screening. Study conclusions and caveats: Active tuberculosis TCR-alpha repertoires lay closer to GMM-specific TCRs than IGRA-negative controls, suggesting clonal expansion. Smaller alpha distances in active tuberculosis partly reflected shorter CDR3-alpha lengths.

For this clone: Its specificity is unknown.

Sequences were obtained from PBMCs. The TCR was taken from a donor between 10 and 35 years old with latent tuberculosis or without tuberculosis infection. This rearrangement joins TRBV27 to TRBJ1-6, with 7 bases identical to TRBD1. The CDR3 here is CASTLRGLGSPLHF. The CDR3 nucleotides read TGTGCCAGCACCCTTAGGGGGCTTGGGTCACCCCTCCACTTT.